The entry below describes one TCR beta chain. How the authors handled the data: Cell counts per sample came from amplifying reference gene primers. Data came from immunoSEQ multiplex PCR; TCRdb stores just in-frame clones and leaves some out. V, J and clone size reflect that table, while D and trimming were determined from the DNA. The sample has 130,000 to 150,000 clones; 84% are singletons. The data derive from a study of blood T cell repertoires in COVID-19. Study in general: PBMCs, B-cell-depleted T cells, or T cells were the source of the cDNA or gDNA that made up the material.

The V end was cut by 0 bases, the J end by 7 bases, with 11 bases between. The CDR3 extends over 14 amino acids. The germline gives CDR1 SGHRS, CDR2 YFSETQ. The source material was PBMCs or T cells enriched from blood (not recorded which). This receptor was identified in a woman aged 50 to 65 who had been exposed to COVID-19. This sequence joins TRBV5-1 and TRBJ1-3, with a possible D match to TRBD1 (6 bases). As DNA, the CDR3 is TGCGCCAGCAGCTTGGCACAGGGTGGGAACACCATATATTTT. It codes for CASSLAQGGNTIYF.